What follows describes a single T cell receptor (beta chain). Its antigen is not known. Trimming at V came to 3 bases and at J to 5 bases, leaving 4 bases not matched to a gene. The germline V gene has CDR1 MNHNS and CDR2 SASEGT. This CDR3 contains 15 residues. The PCR was carried out with 60 Vbeta primers and 13 Jbeta primers. Using immunoSEQ multiplex PCR, the repertoire was profiled, and TCRdb retains in-frame clones only, with some absent. The table includes around 150,000 clones, around 80% detected once. This entry belongs to a study of cytomegalovirus exposure and HLA in healthy donors. Overall study results and limits: Apparent HLA restriction characterized most CMV-associated TCR beta chains in a later analysis.

The TCR sequence derives from a man aged 25 to 40 in good health and CMV-seronegative. The chain employs TRBV6-1 and TRBJ1-2, with 12 bases lining up with TRBD1. Material: PBMCs. The CDR3 spells CASSEPGQGAYGYTF. The CDR3 bases are TGTGCCAGCAGTGAGCCGGGACAGGGGGCTTATGGCTACACCTTC.